Listed below are T cell receptor beta chains from one sample, sequenced in a study of blood T cell repertoires in COVID-19. This table comes from immunoSEQ multiplex PCR, and its TCRdb copy is limited to in-frame clones, with some not included. The table shows hundreds of thousands of clones, with 70% to 90% occurring only once. The sequenced material came from peripheral blood. All receptors derive from a woman aged 55-69 years with COVID-19, enrolled during active disease. Each CDR3 is given with its conserved first and last residue. A D gene is named only where the DNA matches it firmly. Size is omitted from some rows. Given values are once, few, many or a class for expanded clones.

CDR3 length: 14
V gene: TRBV10-3
D gene: TRBD2
J gene: TRBJ2-1
clone size: -
CDR3 protein: CAISTGLARNEQFF
CDR3 DNA: TGTGCCATCAGCACTGGACTAGCGAGGAATGAGCAGTTCTTC

CDR3 length: 18
V gene: TRBV5-1
D gene: -
J gene: TRBJ1-4
clone size: -
CDR3 protein: CASTPRREPLLTNEKLFF
CDR3 DNA: TGCGCCAGCACCCCCCGCCGGGAGCCTCTCCTAACTAATGAAAAACTGTTTTTT

CDR3 length: 13
V gene: TRBV6-5
D gene: -
J gene: TRBJ2-7
clone size: -
CDR3 protein: CASVGGVGYEQYF
CDR3 DNA: TGTGCCAGCGTGGGCGGGGTGGGCTACGAGCAGTACTTC

CDR3 length: 14
V gene: TRBV5-4
D gene: -
J gene: TRBJ1-2
clone size: -
CDR3 protein: CASSLEQANYGYTF
CDR3 DNA: TGTGCCAGCAGCTTAGAACAGGCGAACTATGGCTACACCTTC

CDR3 length: 14
V gene: TRBV19
D gene: -
J gene: TRBJ2-3
clone size: -
CDR3 protein: CASSKRQGTDTQYF
CDR3 DNA: TGTGCCAGTAGTAAGCGACAGGGCACAGATACGCAGTATTTT

CDR3 length: 15
V gene: TRBV9
D gene: TRBD1
J gene: TRBJ1-1
clone size: -
CDR3 protein: CASSSIGQGRTEAFF
CDR3 DNA: TGTGCCAGCAGCTCTATCGGACAGGGGCGGACTGAAGCTTTCTTT

CDR3 length: 14
V gene: TRBV7-3
D gene: -
J gene: TRBJ1-1
clone size: -
CDR3 protein: CASSLFAGNTEAFF
CDR3 DNA: TGTGCCAGCAGCTTATTTGCAGGGAACACTGAAGCTTTCTTT

CDR3 length: 18
V gene: TRBV9
D gene: TRBD1
J gene: TRBJ2-2
clone size: -
CDR3 protein: CASSLGTGGHINTGELFF
CDR3 DNA: TGTGCCAGCAGCCTCGGGACAGGGGGTCACATTAACACCGGGGAGCTGTTTTTT

CDR3 length: 16
V gene: TRBV27
D gene: TRBD1
J gene: TRBJ2-7
clone size: -
CDR3 protein: CASSLLSGTDTNEQYF
CDR3 DNA: TGTGCCAGCAGTTTGTTATCTGGGACAGATACGAACGAGCAGTACTTC

CDR3 length: 16
V gene: TRBV29-1
D gene: -
J gene: TRBJ2-1
clone size: -
CDR3 protein: CSVVKTERRAYNEQFF
CDR3 DNA: TGCAGCGTTGTCAAAACGGAGCGGAGGGCCTACAATGAGCAGTTCTTC

CDR3 length: 15
V gene: TRBV5-1
D gene: TRBD1
J gene: TRBJ1-1
clone size: few
CDR3 protein: CASSPIGRGRTEAFF
CDR3 DNA: TGCGCCAGCAGCCCCATCGGCAGGGGGCGAACTGAAGCTTTCTTT

CDR3 length: 15
V gene: TRBV2
D gene: TRBD2
J gene: TRBJ2-1
clone size: -
CDR3 protein: CASTERGPTGNEQFF
CDR3 DNA: TGTGCCAGCACTGAGCGGGGGCCCACCGGCAATGAGCAGTTCTTC

CDR3 length: 16
V gene: TRBV7-8
D gene: -
J gene: TRBJ1-6
clone size: -
CDR3 protein: CASSFDRLGYNSPLHF
CDR3 DNA: TGTGCCAGCAGCTTCGACAGGCTAGGCTATAATTCACCCCTCCACTTT

CDR3 length: 15
V gene: TRBV6-5
D gene: TRBD1
J gene: TRBJ1-1
clone size: -
CDR3 protein: CASSYSTRGKTEAFF
CDR3 DNA: TGTGCCAGCAGTTACTCGACCAGGGGGAAGACTGAAGCTTTCTTT

CDR3 length: 13
V gene: TRBV15
D gene: TRBD1
J gene: TRBJ1-1
clone size: few
CDR3 protein: CATSRDPQGEAFF
CDR3 DNA: TGTGCCACCAGCAGAGATCCACAGGGGGAGGCTTTCTTT

CDR3 length: 15
V gene: TRBV2
D gene: -
J gene: TRBJ2-7
clone size: few
CDR3 protein: CASTRVVAATYEQYF
CDR3 DNA: TGTGCCAGCACTAGGGTGGTAGCGGCCACCTACGAGCAGTACTTC

CDR3 length: 14
V gene: TRBV19
D gene: TRBD1
J gene: TRBJ1-3
clone size: few
CDR3 protein: CASSSTGGRNTIYF
CDR3 DNA: TGTGCCAGTAGTTCGACAGGGGGCCGAAACACCATATATTTT

CDR3 length: 15
V gene: TRBV28
D gene: TRBD1
J gene: TRBJ1-6
clone size: once
CDR3 protein: CASNKPQGAGSPLHF
CDR3 DNA: TGTGCCAGCAACAAACCACAGGGGGCAGGATCACCCCTCCACTTT

CDR3 length: 17
V gene: TRBV7-3
D gene: TRBD2
J gene: TRBJ2-2
clone size: -
CDR3 protein: CASSLTASGTNTGELFF
CDR3 DNA: TGTGCCAGCAGCTTAACGGCTAGCGGGACGAACACCGGGGAGCTGTTTTTT

CDR3 length: 14
V gene: TRBV29-1
D gene: TRBD1
J gene: TRBJ2-1
clone size: -
CDR3 protein: CSLLQGGLGNEQFF
CDR3 DNA: TGCAGCCTATTACAGGGGGGTCTAGGCAATGAGCAGTTCTTC

CDR3 length: 14
V gene: TRBV25-1
D gene: -
J gene: TRBJ1-4
clone size: -
CDR3 protein: CASSEGGLGEKLFF
CDR3 DNA: TGTGCCAGCAGTGAAGGAGGGTTGGGTGAAAAACTGTTTTTT

CDR3 length: 15
V gene: TRBV29-1
D gene: -
J gene: TRBJ1-5
clone size: -
CDR3 protein: CSVEEGGAGNQPQHF
CDR3 DNA: TGCAGCGTTGAAGAAGGGGGGGCGGGAAACCAGCCCCAGCATTTT

CDR3 length: 12
V gene: TRBV7-9
D gene: -
J gene: TRBJ2-7
clone size: few
CDR3 protein: CASSSQGYEQYF
CDR3 DNA: TGTGCCAGCAGCTCACAGGGCTACGAGCAGTACTTC

CDR3 length: 18
V gene: TRBV5-5
D gene: -
J gene: TRBJ1-1
clone size: -
CDR3 protein: CASSLLAQELLMNTEAFF
CDR3 DNA: TGTGCCAGCAGCTTGCTAGCACAAGAGTTACTAATGAACACTGAAGCTTTCTTT

CDR3 length: 15
V gene: TRBV14
D gene: -
J gene: TRBJ1-2
clone size: -
CDR3 protein: CASGRGGLAFHGYTF
CDR3 DNA: TGTGCCAGCGGTCGGGGGGGCTTAGCTTTCCATGGCTACACCTTC

CDR3 length: 15
V gene: TRBV5-1
D gene: -
J gene: TRBJ1-3
clone size: -
CDR3 protein: CASSWVSSAEDTIYF
CDR3 DNA: TGCGCCAGCAGCTGGGTTTCGTCGGCGGAGGACACCATATATTTT

CDR3 length: 12
V gene: TRBV29-1
D gene: -
J gene: TRBJ1-1
clone size: -
CDR3 protein: CSAGTWNTEAFF
CDR3 DNA: TGCAGCGCCGGGACATGGAACACTGAAGCTTTCTTT

CDR3 length: 15
V gene: TRBV4-2
D gene: TRBD2
J gene: TRBJ2-7
clone size: -
CDR3 protein: CASSRTGSSGGEQYF
CDR3 DNA: TGTGCCAGCAGCCGGACGGGGAGTAGCGGGGGTGAGCAGTACTTC

CDR3 length: 12
V gene: TRBV30
D gene: -
J gene: TRBJ2-7
clone size: -
CDR3 protein: CAWRDLAREQYF
CDR3 DNA: TGTGCCTGGAGGGATTTAGCACGCGAGCAGTACTTC

CDR3 length: 15
V gene: TRBV28
D gene: -
J gene: TRBJ2-5
clone size: -
CDR3 protein: CASSLSSDYQETQYF
CDR3 DNA: TGTGCCAGCAGTTTATCCTCGGACTACCAAGAGACCCAGTACTTC

CDR3 length: 15
V gene: TRBV7-2
D gene: TRBD2
J gene: TRBJ2-7
clone size: -
CDR3 protein: CASSPLAGGPYEQYF
CDR3 DNA: TGTGCCAGCAGTCCTTTAGCGGGGGGGCCCTACGAGCAGTACTTC

CDR3 length: 16
V gene: TRBV6-2/TRBV6-3
D gene: TRBD1
J gene: TRBJ2-7
clone size: -
CDR3 protein: CASSRFPGQGSDEQYF
CDR3 DNA: TGTGCCAGCAGTAGGTTTCCGGGACAGGGGTCCGACGAGCAGTACTTC

CDR3 length: 17
V gene: TRBV19
D gene: -
J gene: TRBJ1-1
clone size: -
CDR3 protein: CASSINGFGEGGEMAFF
CDR3 DNA: TGTGCCAGTAGTATCAACGGATTTGGGGAGGGGGGCGAGATGGCTTTCTTT

CDR3 length: 12
V gene: TRBV27
D gene: -
J gene: TRBJ1-5
clone size: -
CDR3 protein: CASSPITGPQHF
CDR3 DNA: TGTGCCAGCAGTCCCATCACAGGGCCCCAGCATTTT

CDR3 length: 15
V gene: TRBV19
D gene: -
J gene: TRBJ1-3
clone size: -
CDR3 protein: CASSMRLLSGNTIYF
CDR3 DNA: TGTGCCAGTAGTATGCGACTCCTCTCTGGAAACACCATATATTTT

CDR3 length: 12
V gene: TRBV27
D gene: TRBD2
J gene: TRBJ2-3
clone size: -
CDR3 protein: CASNSGGRPQYF
CDR3 DNA: TGTGCCAGCAACTCGGGGGGACGTCCGCAGTATTTT

CDR3 length: 15
V gene: TRBV7-2
D gene: -
J gene: TRBJ2-1
clone size: -
CDR3 protein: CASSQVRAQYNEQFF
CDR3 DNA: TGTGCCAGCAGTCAGGTGAGAGCACAGTACAATGAGCAGTTCTTC

CDR3 length: 13
V gene: TRBV14
D gene: TRBD1
J gene: TRBJ1-2
clone size: -
CDR3 protein: CASSLTGNYGYTF
CDR3 DNA: TGTGCCAGCAGCCTGACAGGGAACTATGGCTACACCTTC

CDR3 length: 16
V gene: TRBV11-2
D gene: -
J gene: TRBJ1-1
clone size: -
CDR3 protein: CASSLTRISPSEGAFF
CDR3 DNA: TGTGCCAGCAGCCTAACACGCATTAGTCCCTCCGAGGGAGCTTTCTTT